This section outlines one T cell receptor (beta chain) sequence together with its context. The CDR3 loop spans 15 amino acids. CDR1 and CDR2 (germline): LGHNA, YNFKEQ. V lost 1 base and J lost 9; bases outside the gene matches: 9. The data derive from a study of cytomegalovirus exposure and HLA in healthy donors. Study at large: Inside one of the first data releases sat roughly 80 million unique TCRs taken from HLA-typed donors.

Donors counted as nominally healthy when sampled, yet unrecorded immune exposures were likely. Vbeta (60) and Jbeta (13) primers were used in the PCR. The method was immunoSEQ multiplex PCR; TCRdb's version includes in-frame clones alone and lacks a portion of them. There are over 80,000 clones in the sample; less than 80% occur only once, and 3% to 4% lies in the top ten. This TCR derives from a middle-aged woman in good health and CMV-seronegative. V usage is TRBV4-2 and J usage is TRBJ2-1; the match to TRBD2 covers 7 bases. Sequenced sample: PBMCs. The CDR3 coding sequence is TGTGCCAGCAGCCAAGTAGGCGGGAGCGTCAGTGAGCAGTTCTTC. Protein: CASSQVGGSVSEQFF.